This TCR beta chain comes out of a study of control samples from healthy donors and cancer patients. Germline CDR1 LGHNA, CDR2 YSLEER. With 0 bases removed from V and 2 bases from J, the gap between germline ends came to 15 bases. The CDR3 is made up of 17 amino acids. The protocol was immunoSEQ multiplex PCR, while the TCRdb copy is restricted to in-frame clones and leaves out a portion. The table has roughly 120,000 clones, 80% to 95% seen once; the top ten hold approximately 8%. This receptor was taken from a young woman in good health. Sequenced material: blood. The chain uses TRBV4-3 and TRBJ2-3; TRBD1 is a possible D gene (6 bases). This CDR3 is CASSQDLLTGNTDTQYF. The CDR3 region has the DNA TGCGCCAGCAGCCAAGATCTTTTAACAGGGAACACAGATACGCAGTATTTT.